The 12 T cell receptor beta chains in this list originate from one sample, sequenced in a study of metastatic and nonmetastatic thyroid tumors. Treatment of any kind had been given to no patient before thyroid surgery. Through MiXCR, TCRdb re-clonotyped the PCR reads. The sample lists about 35,000 clones, around 20% occurring once. Sequenced input: blood. These TCRs come from a female donor with papillary thyroid cancer or a benign thyroid nodule (not recorded which). Some clones in this sample may be carry-over from other donors' samples.

Remarks on this clone: One junction end disagrees with the germline gene, perhaps due to a read error. V and J are TRBV24-1 and TRBJ2-1, with 9 positions matching TRBD2. Germline assignment: CDR1 KGHDR and CDR2 SFDVKD. CDR3 size: 17 residues. The DNA of the CDR3 is TGTGCCACCAGTGATGCAAGAGCGGGAGGCATGTACAATGAGAAGTTCTTC. Its translation is CATSDARAGGMYNEKFF.

J is TRBJ1-2 and V is TRBV12-3 or TRBV12-4; TRBD1 matches at 9 bases. The CDR3 runs 14 residues. After removal of 7 bases from V and 7 bases from J, the junction contained 10 bases not matched to a gene. The chain's CDR3 is CASIPVQGAPGYTF. The CDR3 nucleotides are TGTGCCAGCATTCCCGTACAGGGGGCGCCTGGCTACACCTTC.

This clone was recorded at least ten times. The chain recombines TRBV5-1 with TRBJ1-1; D is possibly TRBD1 (6 bases). Per germline, CDR1 SGHRS and CDR2 YFSETQ. V was shortened by 0 bases and J by 3 bases, with 9 bases between the two germline ends. The CDR3 totals 14 residues. CDR3 loop: CASSLEGGDTEAFF. The DNA for the CDR3 is TGCGCCAGCAGCTTGGAGGGGGGGGACACTGAAGCTTTCTTT.

This clone was observed many times. The CDR3 loop reads CASSPSRVRATNEQFF. CDR3 in DNA: TGTGCCAGCAGCCCTTCGCGGGTGAGGGCTACCAATGAGCAGTTCTTC. This sequence joins TRBV7-3 and TRBJ2-1, with D possibly TRBD2 on 5 matching bases. The CDR3 is 16 amino acids. V gave up 5 bases and J gave up 6 bases, with 20 bases separating them. CDR1 and CDR2 (germline): SGHTA, FQGTGA.

This clone is labeled as medium-sized. V usage is TRBV28 and J usage is TRBJ2-7, with a weak D call TRBD1 (6 bases). Germline V gene sequence: CDR1 MDHEN, CDR2 SYDVKM. Trimming shortened V by 4 bases and J by 4 bases, and 17 bases separated the two germline ends. This CDR3 is 15 amino acids long. The CDR3 reads CASSSPSHRDYEQYF. The CDR3 bases are TGTGCCAGCAGTTCGCCCTCCCACAGGGATTACGAGCAGTACTTC.

This clone was detected a few times. The CDR3 DNA reads TGTGCCAGCAGTTTTGAGGGCTTCGGCTACGAGCAGTACTTC. It translates to CASSFEGFGYEQYF. V is TRBV28 and J is TRBJ2-7; perhaps TRBD2 as D (5 bases). Germline V CDR1 and CDR2: MDHEN, SYDVKM. With 3 bases removed from V and 3 bases from J, the gap between germline ends came to 12 bases. The length of the CDR3 is 14 residues.

The CDR3 loop is CASSLGTGGYEQYF. The CDR3 DNA follows: TGCGCCAGCAGCCTGGGGACAGGGGGCTACGAGCAGTACTTC. The V gene is TRBV5-1, the J gene TRBJ2-7; 11 bases align to TRBD1. V lost 4 bases and J lost 3; bases outside the gene matches: 3. CDR3 size: 14 residues. The V gene's germline CDR1 is SGHRS and CDR2 YFSETQ.

The chain recombines TRBV11-2 with TRBJ2-1; 10 bases align to TRBD1. The CDR3 length is 15 residues. The germline gives CDR1 SGHAT, CDR2 FQNNGV. V shed 1 base and J 13 bases; nucleotides not matched to a gene: 10. CDR3 DNA: TGTGCCAGCAGCTTAGTCAGGGGACAGGGGAGTCAACAGTTCTTC. Translation gives CASSLVRGQGSQQFF.

This clone was seen only a few times. This may be a read error, as it is one base from a much larger clone. V gene TRBV7-9 combines with J gene TRBJ2-2; no reliable D call. Germline CDR1 reads SEHNR; CDR2 reads FQNEAQ (reference sequence). V lost 7 bases, J lost 7 bases, and 7 bases lay in between. The CDR3 consists of 11 residues. Written as DNA, the CDR3 is TGTGCCAGCATTAGGGTCGGGGAGCTGTTTTTT. This gives the protein CASIRVGELFF.

This clone appeared a few times. A read error may be the cause here, since a much bigger clone is one base away. The rearrangement links TRBV28 to TRBJ2-1; D possibly uses TRBD1 or TRBD2 (5 bases each). V was cut by 6 bases and J by 8 bases, with 23 bases left in between. From germline, CDR1 is MDHEN and CDR2 SYDVKM. CDR3 size: 16 residues. CDR3 coding DNA: TGTGCCAGCAGATCCTACAGGTTACTAGGCGATGATGAGCAGTTCTTC. Translating it yields CASRSYRLLGDDEQFF.

This clone has ten or more counts. The chain employs TRBV5-5 and TRBJ1-4, with TRBD1 matching 7 bases. Germline CDR1 is SGHKS and CDR2 is YYEKEE (reference sequence). This CDR3 comprises 14 residues. After removal of 2 bases from V and 8 bases from J, the junction contained 6 bases not matched to a gene. The CDR3 coding sequence is TGTGCCAGCAGCTTCGGCAGGGGGGACGAAAAACTGTTTTTT. It codes for CASSFGRGDEKLFF.

There are a few counts of this clone. A junction end diverges from the germline sequence, so it may reflect a read error. V is TRBV28 and J is TRBJ1-1; D uncertain. CDR3 length equals 11 residues. Germline-derived CDR1 and CDR2 are MDHEN and SYDVKM. The CDR3 loop reads CASSFLDYVIF. DNA for the CDR3: TGTGCCAGCAGTTTTTTGGACTATGTAATCTTT.